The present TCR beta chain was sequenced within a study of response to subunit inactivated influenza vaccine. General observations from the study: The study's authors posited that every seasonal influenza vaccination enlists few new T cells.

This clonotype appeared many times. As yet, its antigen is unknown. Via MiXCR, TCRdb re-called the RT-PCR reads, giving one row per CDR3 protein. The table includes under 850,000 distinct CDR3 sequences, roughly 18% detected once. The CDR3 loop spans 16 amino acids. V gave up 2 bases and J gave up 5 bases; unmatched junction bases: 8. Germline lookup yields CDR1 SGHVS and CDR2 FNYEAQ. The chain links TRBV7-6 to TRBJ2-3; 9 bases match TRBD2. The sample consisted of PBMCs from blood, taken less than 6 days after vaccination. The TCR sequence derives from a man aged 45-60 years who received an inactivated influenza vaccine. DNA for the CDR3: TGTGCCAGCAGCTTAACAGCGGGGGGCGGTGAAGATACGCAGTATTTT. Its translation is CASSLTAGGGEDTQYF.